What follows describes a single TCR beta chain. This clonotype has a handful of counts. It has no known antigen specificity. Qualities for individual bases were not recorded, and no much larger clone is one base off. Ophthalmopathy patients had moderately to severely active disease, Clinical Activity Score of at least 3, NOSPECS grade of at least 4, and disease duration under 3 months. Patients were excluded if they had other autoimmune diseases, uncontrolled infections, pregnancy or lactation. Diagnosis relied on clinical symptoms, serum thyroxine, TRAb, thyroid ultrasound and orbital computed tomography. PBMCs were isolated from 7.5 to 10 ml of fresh peripheral blood by Ficoll-Paque density gradient centrifugation. Total RNA was extracted with Trizol reagent and quality-checked on an Agilent 2100 Bioanalyzer. The data originate from a study of Graves' ophthalmopathy and Graves' hyperthyroidism (dated by TCRdb to between 2017 and 2018). For context, the study as a whole: Peripheral blood was collected at initial diagnosis, prior to any treatment. TCR beta repertoire signatures were used to distinguish Graves' ophthalmopathy from Graves' hyperthyroidism and to predict progression to ophthalmopathy. In total, 135 blood samples were TCR-sequenced: approximately 42 ophthalmopathy, some 75 hyperthyroidism and some 17 hyperthyroidism-to-ophthalmopathy patients. To explore V-J signatures distinguishing ophthalmopathy from hyperthyroidism, a discovery set of roughly 100 patients (about 41 ophthalmopathy, roughly 60 stable hyperthyroidism) was enrolled. The independent validation cohort included approximately 19 hyperthyroidism patients plus 17 patients who later progressed from hyperthyroidism to ophthalmopathy. In about six hyperthyroidism patients, the T-cell repertoire of thyroid tissue was compared with the T-cell repertoire of blood. Once sampling was done, hyperthyroidism patients were given methimazole at a starting dose of 30 mg daily, while ophthalmopathy patients were given high-dose intravenous methylprednisolone.

From its cysteine to its phenylalanine, the CDR3 spans 15 amino acids. The sequence is cut down to CDR3 DNA, 45 bases in frame from base 1. As encoded in the germline V gene, CDR1 is SGHDT while CDR2 is YYEEEE. V and J are trimmed by 4 bases and 0 bases, and the gene matches miss 7 bases of the junction. For repertoire sequencing, TCR beta CDR3 regions were amplified from RNA transcripts. The first round of RT-PCR was done with HTBI primers and the Qiagen OneStep RT-PCR kit, and was followed by a second round of multiplex PCR, then size selection and purification. The libraries underwent paired-end sequencing with 100 bp reads on an Illumina HiSeq2000. In the paper's pipeline: SOAPnuke was used for read processing, and reads with adapters, uncalled bases, a mean Phred below 15, or no exact constant-primer or identifier match were discarded. COPE v1.2.5 was used to merge high-quality paired reads. Each unique nucleotide sequence was treated as a clonotype, and MiTCR v1.1 was used to align the clonotypes to the IMGT TRB V, D and J references. The analysis was limited to V-J combinations with a frequency above 0.0001, which together covered approximately 99% of the repertoires. For each V-J combination, a TCR clonal expansion and chaos score was defined as the ratio of F50 clonal expansion to chaos observed in the TCRdist matrix. Welch's t-statistics and random forest were used to narrow the features down to approximately twelve V-J combinations, which were then fed into a naive Bayes classifier. The Morisita-Horn index was used to measure how similar the thyroid and blood repertoires were. TCRdb ran its own pipeline on the public reads, namely fastp trimming at Q25 and MiXCR clone calling, and kept in-frame beta chains. Records with the same CDR3 protein are collapsed into one entry carrying the most frequent genes and DNA. These V and J calls are TCRdb output, not the study's own analysis. Recorded for this sample are almost 750,000 distinct CDR3 sequences; about 44% of them occurred a single time. 40% to 45% of the sample goes to the ten largest clones.

The paper's findings and limits, for the study overall: Among expanded thyroid clonotypes with frequency above 0.001, most also showed up in blood, which suggests that blood repertoires may reflect the thyroid immune response. In validation, the model predicted ophthalmopathy progression with more than 70% sensitivity and approximately 75% specificity; fewer than 15 predicted patients were CT-confirmed with GO in a median of around 6.5 months. No statistical method was used to predetermine the sample size, and group allocation was not hidden from the investigators. In cross-validation, the 13-signature model distinguished ophthalmopathy from stable hyperthyroidism with about 88% sensitivity and around 81% specificity, and in the test set the corresponding values were roughly 78% and 74%.

The V and J genes are TRBV5-6 and TRBJ2-7; TRBD1 matches 7 bases in the middle. This receptor was obtained from an adult man with Graves' ophthalmopathy. The sample was peripheral blood. The CDR3 amino acid sequence is: CASSRPGQTSYEQYF. The bases are TGTGCCAGCAGCCGACCGGGACAGACCTCCTACGAGCAGTACTTC.